The present entry profiles one T cell receptor (beta chain) with its context. Its antigen is unidentified. The sample comes from a study of T cell repertoires in cytomegalovirus infection. Study context: Public signatures in TCR beta pointed to CMV infection and matching HLA type.

Study results and limitations: Identification of carriers of CMV plus the relevant HLA was performed using cumulative public TCR beta family frequency. The study found HLA-C-restricted CMV-specific TCR beta clonotypes dominating the ex vivo response.

The CDR3 covers 18 residues. V gave up 6 bases and J gave up 0 bases, with 24 bases separating them. CDR1 is DFQATT and CDR2 is SNEGSKA in the germline V gene (reference sequence). MiXCR was run by TCRdb on the reads, yielding one entry per CDR3 protein. The table has around 440,000 distinct CDR3 sequences, roughly 12% seen once. The receptor comes from a human donor in good health (CMV status not recorded). Some clones in this sample may be carry-over from other donors' samples. The chain carries TRBV20-1 and TRBJ1-3, with D maybe TRBD1 (5 bases). Sequencing input: PBMCs. DNA of the CDR3: TGCAGTGCGCCCCGACGGGGACCCTACTCCTTCTCTGGAAACACCATATATTTT. It yields the protein CSAPRRGPYSFSGNTIYF.